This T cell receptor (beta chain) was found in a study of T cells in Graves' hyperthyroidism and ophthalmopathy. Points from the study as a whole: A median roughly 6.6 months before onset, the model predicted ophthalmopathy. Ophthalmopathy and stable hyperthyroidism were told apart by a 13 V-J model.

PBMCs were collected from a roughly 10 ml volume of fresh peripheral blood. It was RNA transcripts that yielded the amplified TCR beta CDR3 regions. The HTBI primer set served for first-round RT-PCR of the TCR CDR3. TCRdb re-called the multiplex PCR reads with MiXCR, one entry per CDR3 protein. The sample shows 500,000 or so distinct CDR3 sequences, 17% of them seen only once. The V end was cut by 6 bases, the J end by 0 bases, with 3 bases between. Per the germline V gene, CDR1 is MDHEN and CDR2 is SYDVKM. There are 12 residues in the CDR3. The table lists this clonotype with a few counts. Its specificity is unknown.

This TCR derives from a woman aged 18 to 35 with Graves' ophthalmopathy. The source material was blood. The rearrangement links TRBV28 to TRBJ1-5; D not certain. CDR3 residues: CASRVSNQPQHF. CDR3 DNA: TGTGCCAGCAGGGTTAGCAATCAGCCCCAGCATTTT.